Listed here are 23 T cell receptor beta chains from one sample, sequenced in a study of T cells in Graves' hyperthyroidism and ophthalmopathy. Amplification of TCR beta CDR3 regions was performed using RNA transcripts as template. Initially, a first-round RT-PCR of the TCR CDR3 employed the HTBI primer set. TCRdb re-called the multiplex PCR reads with MiXCR, one entry per CDR3 protein. The sample lists fewer than 750,000 distinct CDR3 sequences; 14% to 15% were seen once. What was sequenced was blood. The receptors were gathered from a woman in her 40s with Graves' ophthalmopathy.

This clonotype has ten or more counts. CDR3 DNA: TGTGCTAGTGGTCTGGGGAGCCAGCCCCAGCATTTT. Translation: CASGLGSQPQHF. The V call is TRBV12-5, the J call TRBJ1-5; no clear D gene. CDR1 LGHNT and CDR2 FRNRAP come from the germline V gene. The CDR3 runs 12 residues. V was shortened by 5 bases and J by 7 bases, with 9 bases between the two germline ends.

The genes are TRBV6-1 and TRBJ1-2; 8 bases are shared with TRBD1. The trim removed 8 bases at V and 2 bases at J, leaving 10 bases unmatched. This CDR3 has 15 residues. Germline V gives CDR1 MNHNS, CDR2 SASEGT. Here the CDR3 DNA reads TGTGCCAGCGGTGCCGGGACAGGACAAAACTATGGCTACACCTTC. The encoded protein is CASGAGTGQNYGYTF.

V usage is TRBV11-2 and J usage is TRBJ2-2; 7 bases align to TRBD2. J gave up 1 base and V 2 bases, and 4 bases lay outside the gene matches. Germline V gene sequence: CDR1 SGHAT, CDR2 FQNNGV. This CDR3 has 16 residues. The CDR3 reads CASSLHSGGNTGELFF. The CDR3 region has the DNA TGTGCCAGCAGCTTACATTCGGGAGGGAACACCGGGGAGCTGTTTTTT.

The rearrangement links TRBV30 to TRBJ2-7; D uncertain. The V gene lost 5 bases and the J gene lost 4 bases, with 12 bases spanning the gap. Germline V lookup: CDR1 GTSNPN, CDR2 SVGIG (reference sequence). The CDR3 runs 12 residues. As DNA, the CDR3 is TGTGCCTGGGACGCAGGAGCTTACGAGCAGTACTTC. It specifies CAWDAGAYEQYF.

This clonotype showed up many times. CDR3 region: CASSLAIAGGAYEQYF. The CDR3 DNA sequence: TGTGCCAGCAGCTTAGCGATAGCGGGAGGGGCCTACGAGCAGTACTTC. The chain combines TRBV7-2 with TRBJ2-7, with 11 positions matching TRBD2. The germline V gene encodes CDR1 SGHTA and CDR2 FQGNSA. The CDR3 length is 16 residues. V was pared by 0 bases and J by 2 bases, with 3 bases of the junction left unmatched.

The rearrangement joins TRBV27 to TRBJ2-7; TRBD1 might be the D (6 bases). The CDR3 consists of 15 residues. Germline V lookup: CDR1 MNHEY, CDR2 SMNVEV (reference sequence). Trimming cost V 2 bases and J 0 bases, with 11 bases left between them. In nucleotides, the CDR3 is TGTGCCAGCAGTTTACAAGCAGGGGCCTCCTACGAGCAGTACTTC. It encodes CASSLQAGASYEQYF.

V and J are TRBV20-1 and TRBJ2-7; 12 positions agree with TRBD2. This CDR3 is built from 14 residues. Germline V gene sequence: CDR1 DFQATT, CDR2 SNEGSKA (reference sequence). The J segment lost 2 bases and the V segment lost 5 bases, leaving 4 bases of the junction unmatched. The CDR3 is CSAPGLAGPYEQYF. The CDR3 bases are TGCAGTGCTCCCGGACTAGCGGGACCCTACGAGCAGTACTTC.

This clonotype was seen ten or more times. The rearrangement joins TRBV20-1 to TRBJ2-7; tentatively, D is TRBD2 (5 bases). V was shortened by 6 bases and J by 0 bases, with 15 bases between the two germline ends. Germline CDR1 DFQATT, CDR2 SNEGSKA (reference sequence). This CDR3 region has 14 residues. CDR3 sequence: CSALSSGSSYEQYF. DNA of the CDR3: TGCAGTGCCCTCTCTAGTGGGAGCTCCTACGAGCAGTACTTC.

This clonotype was detected ten times or more. The chain employs TRBV29-1 and TRBJ1-2, with 7 bases aligning to TRBD1. Per the germline V gene, CDR1 is SQVTM and CDR2 is ANQGSEA. J was trimmed by 7 bases and V by 3 bases; bases with no gene match: 14. The CDR3 spans 15 residues. CDR3 loop: CSVEVGGAGGPGYTF. CDR3 bases: TGCAGCGTTGAGGTAGGGGGCGCAGGAGGTCCTGGCTACACCTTC.

This clonotype was observed many times. The CDR3 here is CASRQRETQYF. In DNA form, the CDR3 reads TGTGCCAGCAGACAGAGAGAGACCCAGTACTTC. The V call is TRBV2, the J call TRBJ2-5; D is undetermined. Trimming removed 6 bases at V and 4 bases at J, with 6 bases between. This CDR3 contains 11 residues. The V gene's germline CDR1 is SNHLY and CDR2 FYNNEI.

The chain uses TRBV6-5 and TRBJ2-2; D is uncertain. This CDR3 spans 16 amino acids. Germline CDR1 and CDR2: MNHEY and SVGAGI. V was trimmed by 5 bases and J by 3 bases, leaving 16 bases between them. The CDR3 here is CASSHRPDGYTGELFF. The CDR3 DNA reads TGTGCCAGCAGTCACCGCCCTGACGGCTACACCGGGGAGCTGTTTTTT.

The V call is TRBV20-1, the J call TRBJ2-7; 7 nucleotides line up with TRBD2. The ends lost 6 bases at V and 2 bases at J; junction bases unmatched: 10. Germline V gene data show CDR1 as DFQATT and CDR2 as SNEGSKA (reference sequence). The CDR3 spans 14 residues. CDR3: CSASGAARPYEQYF. The CDR3 nucleotides are TGCAGTGCCAGCGGGGCAGCGCGACCCTACGAGCAGTACTTC.

This clonotype was observed many times. This chain's CDR3 is CAWSDRQGYTF. CDR3 bases: TGTGCCTGGAGTGACAGACAGGGCTACACCTTC. This chain connects TRBV30 to TRBJ1-2; possible D gene TRBD1, 5 bases. CDR3 length: 11 residues. Germline CDR1 reads GTSNPN; CDR2 reads SVGIG (reference sequence). Trimming cost V 1 base and J 8 bases, with 8 bases left between them.

The rearrangement joins TRBV3-1 to TRBJ2-5, with unresolved D. Germline-derived CDR1 and CDR2 are LGHDT and YNNKEL (reference sequence). This CDR3 spans 13 amino acids. Trimming pared 0 bases from V and 6 bases from J, leaving 8 bases between. CDR3 DNA: TGTGCCAGCAGCCAAGAAGGGTCGCAGACCCAGTACTTC. It specifies CASSQEGSQTQYF.

At least ten counts were recorded for this clonotype. The chain combines TRBV12-3 or TRBV12-4 with TRBJ1-1; no clear D gene. Trimming took 6 bases from V and 4 from J, leaving 9 bases between them. The CDR3 is made up of 12 amino acids. The CDR3 here is CASSTESTEAFF. The CDR3 nucleotides read TGTGCCAGCAGCACTGAAAGCACTGAAGCTTTCTTT.

This clonotype was seen ten or more times. V usage is TRBV12-3 or TRBV12-4 and J usage is TRBJ1-2; D gene uncertain. The CDR3 runs to 13 residues. The V end lost 8 bases, the J end lost 0 bases, and 10 bases lay between the germline ends. The CDR3, as DNA: TGTGCCAGCGGGTTTAGAACTAACTATGGCTACACCTTC. Its protein is CASGFRTNYGYTF.

This clonotype has more than one count but fewer than ten. CDR3 sequence: CASSLTGVGEAFF. DNA for the CDR3: TGCGCCAGCAGCTTGACAGGGGTAGGTGAAGCTTTCTTT. This chain joins TRBV5-1 and TRBJ1-1, with 7 bases fitting TRBD1. This CDR3 is 13 amino acids long. The germline gives CDR1 SGHRS, CDR2 YFSETQ. Trimming at V came to 1 base and at J to 7 bases, leaving 4 bases not matched to a gene.

This clonotype was counted ten times or more. This chain connects TRBV5-6 to TRBJ2-5; 11 positions agree with TRBD1. J was trimmed by 4 bases and V by 0 bases; bases with no gene match: 5. The CDR3 is 16 amino acids. CDR1 is SGHDT, CDR2 YYEEEE, per germline. The CDR3: CASSLGGQGAGETQYF. In DNA, the CDR3 is TGTGCCAGCAGCTTGGGAGGACAGGGGGCAGGAGAGACCCAGTACTTC. The full variable domain, its missing parts supplied by reference TRBV5-6 and TRBJ2-5, is DAGVTQSPTHLIKTRGQQVTLRCSPKSGHDTVSWYQQALGQGPQFIFQYYEEEERQRGNFPDRFSGHQFPNYSSELNVNALLLGDSALYLCASSLGGQGAGETQYFGPGTRLLVL.

The CDR3 DNA reads as TGTGCCAGCAGCTTAGCACAGGACGTGGGTTACGAGCAGTACTTC. This gives the protein CASSLAQDVGYEQYF. The chain links TRBV7-8 to TRBJ2-7, with D possibly matching TRBD1 (5 bases). V was cut by 0 bases and J by 4 bases, with 13 bases left in between. This CDR3 spans 15 amino acids. Germline CDR1 is SGHVS and CDR2 is FQNEAQ. Looking up the rest from reference TRBV7-8 and TRBJ2-7 gives the full variable domain: GAGVSQSPRYKVAKRGQDVALRCDPISGHVSLFWYQQALGQGPEFLTYFQNEAQLDKSGLPSDRFFAERPEGSVSTLKIQRTQQEDSAVYLCASSLAQDVGYEQYFGPGTRLTVT.

The chain is built from TRBV6-2 or TRBV6-3 and TRBJ2-1; D is unresolved. CDR3 length equals 14 residues. The germline V gene has CDR1 MNHEY and CDR2 SVGEGT. V lost 7 bases and J lost 2, with 12 bases in between. CDR3 amino acids: CASILDATYNEQFF. Here the CDR3 DNA reads TGTGCCAGCATCCTGGACGCGACCTACAATGAGCAGTTCTTC.

The chain employs TRBV30 and TRBJ1-1; 10 bases fit TRBD1. The length of the CDR3 is 13 residues. V lost 5 bases and J lost 3; bases outside the gene matches: 3. Germline V gene lookup returns CDR1 GTSNPN and CDR2 SVGIG (reference sequence). CDR3 loop: CAWGGQGDTEAFF. Here the CDR3 DNA reads TGTGCCTGGGGCGGACAGGGGGACACTGAAGCTTTCTTT.

This clonotype occurred many times. J is TRBJ2-7 and V is TRBV29-1; 11 nucleotides align to TRBD2. The V gene end was trimmed by 3 bases and the J gene end by 6 bases; junction bases not matched to a gene: 10. There are 15 residues in the CDR3. The V gene's germline CDR1 is SQVTM and CDR2 ANQGSEA. The CDR3 sequence: CSVEGVAGGSTEQYF. CDR3 DNA: TGCAGCGTTGAGGGGGTAGCGGGAGGGTCCACCGAGCAGTACTTC.

This clonotype showed up many times. This chain links TRBV28 with TRBJ2-7; 11 bases are shared with TRBD2. Germline CDR1 reads MDHEN; CDR2 reads SYDVKM. This CDR3 region has 16 residues. The V gene end was trimmed by 4 bases and the J gene end by 2 bases; junction bases not matched to a gene: 7. The CDR3 region is CASSSLLAGVTYEQYF. For the CDR3, the DNA is TGTGCCAGCAGTTCCCTACTAGCGGGAGTTACCTACGAGCAGTACTTC.